This T cell receptor beta chain was observed in a study of T cell responses to AZD1222 COVID-19 vaccine. Study background: Samples with a second dose at about 4 or about 12 weeks were pooled together. Study-wide points: Spike-specific TCR breadth and depth were elevated following two AZD1222 doses. Reportedly, nearly half of unique spike TCRs recognized epitopes outside B.1.351/B.1.1.7 mutations.

Libraries were prepared by immunoSEQ multiplex PCR; TCRdb keeps only in-frame clonotypes and omits some of them. The sample yields approximately 100,000 clones, around 92% seen once. The CDR3 is 13 residues long. The V end lost 5 bases, the J end lost 11 bases, and 15 bases lay between the germline ends. Looked up from germline, CDR1 is LNHDA and CDR2 is SQIVND (reference sequence). Turning to this clone: The antigen remains unidentified.

Material: peripheral blood, obtained on day 0 of AZD1222 vaccination. The chain uses TRBV19 and TRBJ2-2, with TRBD1 as a possible D gene (6 bases). This clonotype was sampled from an adult in good health. The CDR3 sequence: CASSPRQVGELFF. Here the CDR3 DNA reads TGTGCCAGTAGTCCGAGACAGGTTGGCGAGCTGTTTTTT.